This is a list of T cell receptor beta chains from one sample in a study of graft-versus-host responses after intestinal transplantation. Assay: immunoSEQ multiplex PCR; the TCRdb copy retains only in-frame clones and omits some. The sample carries over 7,500 clones, almost 70% recorded once. The material sequenced was ileum tissue, taken approximately 460 days after transplant. Every receptor here comes from a human patient who received an intestinal transplant, so some T cells may come from the graft donor. CDR3s include the opening cysteine and the closing phenylalanine or tryptophan. Fields, in order: D gene, clone size, CDR3 length, J gene, V gene, CDR3 protein, CDR3 DNA. D genes are given only for firm matches. Size is stated for part of the rows, as once, few or many counts, or as a class when the clone is expanded.

D: -; size: -; length: 15; J: TRBJ1-2; V: TRBV7-8; CDR3: CASSLQTGGNYGYTF; DNA: TGTGCCAGCAGCCTCCAGACAGGCGGCAACTATGGCTACACCTTC
D: -; size: -; length: 13; J: TRBJ1-2; V: TRBV7-2; CDR3: CASSPNAGLGYTF; DNA: TGTGCCAGCAGCCCGAACGCCGGTCTTGGCTACACCTTC
D: TRBD1; size: -; length: 14; J: TRBJ2-1; V: TRBV7-9; CDR3: CASSIWDRNNEQFF; DNA: TGTGCCAGCAGCATATGGGACAGAAACAATGAGCAGTTCTTC
D: -; size: -; length: 13; J: TRBJ1-2; V: TRBV7-8; CDR3: CASSLGGNYGYTF; DNA: TGTGCCAGCAGCTTAGGGGGGAACTATGGCTACACCTTC
D: -; size: -; length: 13; J: TRBJ1-1; V: TRBV7-9; CDR3: CASSRLEDPEAFF; DNA: TGTGCCAGCAGCCGGCTTGAGGATCCTGAAGCTTTCTTT
D: -; size: -; length: 16; J: TRBJ1-4; V: TRBV9; CDR3: CASSVGGQGLNEKLFF; DNA: TGTGCCAGCAGCGTAGGGGGGCAGGGGTTAAATGAAAAACTGTTTTTT
D: TRBD1; size: once; length: 13; J: TRBJ2-7; V: TRBV5-1; CDR3: CASREQGDYEQYF; DNA: TGCGCCAGCAGGGAACAGGGGGACTACGAGCAGTACTTC
D: -; size: -; length: 15; J: TRBJ2-7; V: TRBV6-1; CDR3: CASSEGPPQGYEQYF; DNA: TGTGCCAGCAGTGAGGGACCCCCCCAGGGCTACGAGCAGTACTTC
D: TRBD1; size: -; length: 15; J: TRBJ1-3; V: TRBV6-1; CDR3: CASSEDRDRGNTIYF; DNA: TGTGCCAGCAGTGAAGACCGGGACAGGGGAAACACCATATATTTT
D: TRBD2; size: once; length: 18; J: TRBJ2-3; V: TRBV7-9; CDR3: CASSFSRASGGAPDTQYF; DNA: TGTGCCAGCAGCTTCTCCCGGGCTAGCGGGGGGGCCCCAGATACGCAGTATTTT
D: -; size: -; length: 13; J: TRBJ1-2; V: TRBV23-1; CDR3: CASSQSGEDGYTF; DNA: TGCGCCAGCAGTCAATCCGGGGAGGATGGCTACACCTTC
D: -; size: -; length: 14; J: TRBJ1-1; V: TRBV19; CDR3: CASFPGHRTTEAFF; DNA: TGTGCCAGTTTCCCGGGACACCGAACAACTGAAGCTTTCTTT
D: -; size: few; length: 15; J: TRBJ2-2; V: TRBV19; CDR3: CASRLGARNTGELFF; DNA: TGTGCCAGTAGATTGGGGGCGCGGAACACCGGGGAGCTGTTTTTT
D: -; size: -; length: 12; J: TRBJ2-1; V: TRBV11-2; CDR3: CASTLKRATGFF; DNA: TGTGCCAGCACCTTAAAACGGGCCACGGGGTTCTTC
D: TRBD2; size: few; length: 19; J: TRBJ2-1; V: TRBV27; CDR3: CASSFSPLAGAISYNEQFF; DNA: TGTGCCAGCAGTTTTTCCCCCCTAGCGGGGGCTATCTCCTACAATGAGCAGTTCTTC
D: TRBD1; size: -; length: 15; J: TRBJ1-4; V: TRBV28; CDR3: CASRIQGAGNEKLFF; DNA: TGTGCCAGCAGGATACAGGGGGCAGGGAATGAAAAACTGTTTTTT
D: -; size: -; length: 15; J: TRBJ2-3; V: TRBV15; CDR3: CATSRETFIGDTQYF; DNA: TGTGCCACCAGCAGAGAGACCTTTATTGGAGATACGCAGTATTTT
D: -; size: once; length: 13; J: TRBJ2-3; V: TRBV11-2; CDR3: CASSFPSTDTQYF; DNA: TGTGCCAGCAGCTTTCCCAGCACAGATACGCAGTATTTT
D: -; size: -; length: 15; J: TRBJ2-3; V: TRBV19; CDR3: CASRVLGGQEDTQYF; DNA: TGTGCCAGTAGGGTACTCGGGGGGCAAGAAGATACGCAGTATTTT
D: TRBD1; size: -; length: 13; J: TRBJ1-2; V: TRBV28; CDR3: CASTVRGRDGYTF; DNA: TGTGCCAGCACCGTCAGGGGGCGGGATGGCTACACCTTC
D: TRBD1; size: -; length: 16; J: TRBJ2-3; V: TRBV11-2; CDR3: CASSLPGQGAEDTQYF; DNA: TGTGCCAGCAGCTTACCGGGACAGGGGGCAGAAGATACGCAGTATTTT
D: TRBD1; size: -; length: 15; J: TRBJ2-2; V: TRBV18; CDR3: CASSPGDRNTGELFF; DNA: TGTGCCAGCTCACCGGGGGACAGAAACACCGGGGAGCTGTTTTTT
D: TRBD1; size: once; length: 14; J: TRBJ1-2; V: TRBV5-4; CDR3: CASSPNRGPGGYTF; DNA: TGTGCCAGCAGTCCTAACAGGGGGCCGGGTGGCTACACCTTC
D: TRBD1; size: -; length: 14; J: TRBJ1-2; V: TRBV2; CDR3: CASSWDRGGYGYTF; DNA: TGTGCCAGCAGTTGGGACAGGGGGGGCTATGGCTACACCTTC
D: -; size: few; length: 14; J: TRBJ1-2; V: TRBV28; CDR3: CASRPPTGDYGYTF; DNA: TGTGCCAGCAGGCCACCCACGGGGGACTATGGCTACACCTTC
D: -; size: -; length: 14; J: TRBJ2-5; V: TRBV27; CDR3: CASSLRRTQETQYF; DNA: TGTGCCAGCAGTCTCAGACGGACCCAAGAGACCCAGTACTTC
D: TRBD1; size: -; length: 15; J: TRBJ2-7; V: TRBV7-3; CDR3: CASSFYGDSSYEQYF; DNA: TGTGCCAGCAGCTTCTATGGGGACAGCTCCTACGAGCAGTACTTC
D: TRBD2; size: once; length: 16; J: TRBJ2-4; V: TRBV5-1; CDR3: CASSLGLAGGGGIQYF; DNA: TGCGCCAGCAGCTTGGGACTAGCGGGGGGCGGCGGCATTCAGTACTTC
D: -; size: -; length: 15; J: TRBJ2-3; V: TRBV28; CDR3: CASSLEGPHPHTQYF; DNA: TGTGCCAGCAGTTTGGAGGGGCCGCATCCGCATACGCAGTATTTT
D: -; size: -; length: 15; J: TRBJ2-3; V: TRBV7-7; CDR3: CASSPRGGVTDTQYF; DNA: TGTGCTAGCAGCCCCAGGGGGGGGGTCACAGATACGCAGTATTTT
D: -; size: -; length: 13; J: TRBJ1-5; V: TRBV28; CDR3: CASSSGDWQPQHF; DNA: TGTGCCAGCAGTTCGGGGGATTGGCAGCCCCAGCATTTT
D: -; size: -; length: 15; J: TRBJ1-5; V: TRBV28; CDR3: CASSLGGSRNQPQHF; DNA: TGTGCCAGCAGTTTAGGAGGCAGCCGCAATCAGCCCCAGCATTTT
D: TRBD1; size: -; length: 14; J: TRBJ1-2; V: TRBV28; CDR3: CASRLQGRSYGYTF; DNA: TGTGCCAGCAGACTACAGGGGAGGTCCTATGGCTACACCTTC
D: -; size: once; length: 21; J: TRBJ1-4; V: TRBV21-1; CDR3: CASSKALNHTGGKKKNEKLFF; DNA: TGTGCCAGCAGCAAAGCCCTTAACCATACAGGGGGAAAAAAAAAGAATGAAAAACTGTTTTTT
D: -; size: -; length: 14; J: TRBJ2-5; V: TRBV6-6; CDR3: CASSYSPEGETQYF; DNA: TGTGCCAGCAGTTACTCGCCGGAAGGGGAGACCCAGTACTTC
D: -; size: -; length: 14; J: TRBJ1-1; V: TRBV5-1; CDR3: CASSFLDLNTEAFF; DNA: TGCGCCAGCAGCTTCCTTGACCTGAACACTGAAGCTTTCTTT
D: -; size: -; length: 13; J: TRBJ1-1; V: TRBV7-9; CDR3: CASSFEGNTEAFF; DNA: TGTGCCAGCAGCTTTGAGGGGAACACTGAAGCTTTCTTT
D: -; size: -; length: 13; J: TRBJ1-1; V: TRBV5-1; CDR3: CASAALLNTEAFF; DNA: TGCGCCAGCGCGGCGCTATTGAACACTGAAGCTTTCTTT
D: TRBD2; size: once; length: 17; J: TRBJ2-1; V: TRBV28; CDR3: CASSLPSRQRGGNEQFF; DNA: TGTGCCAGCAGTTTACCCTCTCGGCAGCGGGGGGGTAATGAGCAGTTCTTC
D: -; size: -; length: 13; J: TRBJ1-4; V: TRBV15; CDR3: CATSTVLNEKLFF; DNA: TGTGCCACATCGACAGTCCTAAATGAAAAACTGTTTTTT
D: TRBD1; size: -; length: 14; J: TRBJ1-6; V: TRBV6-1; CDR3: CASSEGGQIGPLHF; DNA: TGTGCCAGCAGTGAAGGGGGACAGATTGGCCCCCTCCACTTT
D: TRBD1; size: once; length: 14; J: TRBJ2-5; V: TRBV2; CDR3: CASSLGQAQETQYF; DNA: TGTGCCAGCAGTCTAGGACAGGCCCAAGAGACCCAGTACTTC
D: -; size: -; length: 14; J: TRBJ1-1; V: TRBV5-1; CDR3: CASSWPWGITEAFF; DNA: TGCGCCAGCAGCTGGCCTTGGGGAATCACTGAAGCTTTCTTT
D: TRBD1; size: once; length: 15; J: TRBJ1-6; V: TRBV28; CDR3: CASRRTGQAGSPLHF; DNA: TGTGCCAGCCGCCGGACAGGGCAGGCGGGGTCACCCCTCCACTTT
D: -; size: -; length: 16; J: TRBJ2-5; V: TRBV7-2; CDR3: CASSPYGGGVKETQYF; DNA: TGTGCCAGCAGCCCATATGGGGGGGGCGTGAAAGAGACCCAGTACTTC
D: -; size: -; length: 15; J: TRBJ2-2; V: TRBV15; CDR3: CATSRAPPGSGELFF; DNA: TGTGCCACCAGCAGAGCTCCTCCGGGCTCCGGGGAGCTGTTTTTT
D: -; size: -; length: 12; J: TRBJ2-2; V: TRBV7-3; CDR3: CASSPRIGELFF; DNA: TGTGCCAGCAGCCCTCGAATCGGGGAGCTGTTTTTT
D: -; size: -; length: 15; J: TRBJ2-1; V: TRBV2; CDR3: CASKNSGGTYNEQFF; DNA: TGTGCCAGCAAGAACAGTGGGGGCACCTACAATGAGCAGTTCTTC
D: TRBD1; size: -; length: 15; J: TRBJ2-1; V: TRBV6-1; CDR3: CASQDRDRGTNEQFF; DNA: TGTGCCAGCCAGGATCGGGACAGGGGCACAAATGAGCAGTTCTTC
D: TRBD2; size: once; length: 17; J: TRBJ2-3; V: TRBV6-1; CDR3: CASSGSWTSGGTDTQYF; DNA: TGTGCCAGCAGTGGGTCCTGGACTAGCGGGGGCACAGATACGCAGTATTTT
D: -; size: -; length: 15; J: TRBJ1-3; V: TRBV27; CDR3: CASSLTYSSGNTIYF; DNA: TGTGCCAGCAGTCTAACTTACAGCTCTGGAAACACCATATATTTT